Listed below are T cell receptor beta chains from one sample, sequenced in a study of post-analysis software for immune sequencing data. TCRdb passed the PCR reads through MiXCR, listing each CDR3 protein once. The sample holds roughly 700,000 distinct CDR3 sequences, 25% to 30% seen once. Sequencing was done on a sample of blood. These receptors were collected from a girl aged 10-17 years with multiple sclerosis. Each CDR3 is given with its conserved first and last residue. Each record gives: V gene, J gene, clone size, D gene, CDR3 DNA, CDR3 protein. A D gene is named only where the DNA matches it firmly. Expanded clones get a size class; other rows say once, few or many, or leave the size out.

v_gene: TRBV5-1
j_gene: TRBJ1-1
abundance: few
d_gene: .
CDR3nt: TGCGCCAGCAGCTTGGTTGGCCAGCCCTCGAACACTGAAGCTTTCTTT
CDR3aa: CASSLVGQPSNTEAFF

v_gene: TRBV7-2
j_gene: TRBJ2-7
abundance: once
d_gene: TRBD2
CDR3nt: TGTGCCAGCAGCCCTACAGCGGGAGACTACGAGCAGTACTTC
CDR3aa: CASSPTAGDYEQYF

v_gene: TRBV29-1
j_gene: TRBJ1-5
abundance: few
d_gene: .
CDR3nt: TGCAGCGTTGCGTGGGGCAATCAGCCCCAGCATTTT
CDR3aa: CSVAWGNQPQHF

v_gene: TRBV6-6
j_gene: TRBJ2-6
abundance: few
d_gene: .
CDR3nt: TGTGCCAGCAGTTACTCTCGCCGGGCTGGGGCCAACGTCCTGACTTTC
CDR3aa: CASSYSRRAGANVLTF

v_gene: TRBV6-1
j_gene: TRBJ2-1
abundance: .
d_gene: .
CDR3nt: TGTGCCAGCAGTGAAGAAGGAGTAACCTACAATGAGCAGTTCTTC
CDR3aa: CASSEEGVTYNEQFF

v_gene: TRBV6-1
j_gene: TRBJ2-7
abundance: .
d_gene: .
CDR3nt: TGTGCCGGCAGTGGTCACGCCACCTACGAGCAGTACTTC
CDR3aa: CAGSGHATYEQYF

v_gene: TRBV9
j_gene: TRBJ1-4
abundance: few
d_gene: .
CDR3nt: TGTGCCAGCAGCCCTCAACTGGGGGCCCCAAATGAAAAACTGTTTTTT
CDR3aa: CASSPQLGAPNEKLFF

v_gene: TRBV3-1
j_gene: TRBJ2-1
abundance: few
d_gene: .
CDR3nt: TGTGCCAGCAGCCAAGGAGACCAGTACAATGAGCAGTTCTTC
CDR3aa: CASSQGDQYNEQFF

v_gene: TRBV3-1
j_gene: TRBJ2-5
abundance: .
d_gene: .
CDR3nt: TGTGTCAGCAGCCTAGGGCAGCGAGAGACCCAGTACTTC
CDR3aa: CVSSLGQRETQYF

v_gene: TRBV7-2
j_gene: TRBJ2-5
abundance: few
d_gene: .
CDR3nt: TGTGCCAGCAGCGCAAGGACGGGGGGCCTGGAGACCCAGTACTTC
CDR3aa: CASSARTGGLETQYF

v_gene: TRBV27
j_gene: TRBJ1-2
abundance: .
d_gene: TRBD1
CDR3nt: TGTGCCAGCCGAAGGGGACAGTCCAACCATGGCTACACCTTC
CDR3aa: CASRRGQSNHGYTF

v_gene: TRBV7-2
j_gene: TRBJ1-2
abundance: few
d_gene: .
CDR3nt: TGTGCCAGCAGCTTAGCGGATGGGGGTGGCTATGGCTACACCTTC
CDR3aa: CASSLADGGGYGYTF

v_gene: TRBV7-9
j_gene: TRBJ2-1
abundance: many
d_gene: .
CDR3nt: TGTGCCAGCAGCTTAGCGAACCCAAATAACAATGAGCAGTTCTTC
CDR3aa: CASSLANPNNNEQFF

v_gene: TRBV28
j_gene: TRBJ2-3
abundance: .
d_gene: .
CDR3nt: TGTGCCAGCAGTTTCCACACAGATACGCAGTATTTT
CDR3aa: CASSFHTDTQYF

v_gene: TRBV4-3
j_gene: TRBJ2-3
abundance: few
d_gene: .
CDR3nt: TGCGCCAGCAGCCAAGGGCACCACACAGATACGCAGTATTTT
CDR3aa: CASSQGHHTDTQYF

v_gene: TRBV15
j_gene: TRBJ1-4
abundance: .
d_gene: TRBD1
CDR3nt: TGTGCCACCAGCGGGACAGGAGGGGAAAAACTGTTTTTT
CDR3aa: CATSGTGGEKLFF

v_gene: TRBV7-8
j_gene: TRBJ1-1
abundance: .
d_gene: .
CDR3nt: TGTGCCACCGCGGGGGAGGGCGGGTTTAGGATGAACACTGAAGCTTTCTTT
CDR3aa: CATAGEGGFRMNTEAFF

v_gene: TRBV28
j_gene: TRBJ1-2
abundance: .
d_gene: .
CDR3nt: TGTGCCAGCGGAATCGGGACCGCTAACTATGGCTACACCTTC
CDR3aa: CASGIGTANYGYTF

v_gene: TRBV5-4
j_gene: TRBJ2-3
abundance: .
d_gene: TRBD2
CDR3nt: TGTGCCAGCAGCTCCGCTAGCGGTACAGATACGCAGTATTTT
CDR3aa: CASSSASGTDTQYF

v_gene: TRBV6-5
j_gene: TRBJ2-5
abundance: few
d_gene: TRBD2
CDR3nt: TGTGCCAGCAGTCTTGGACTAGCGGGGGGACAAGGGACCCAGTACTTC
CDR3aa: CASSLGLAGGQGTQYF

v_gene: TRBV7-8
j_gene: TRBJ2-7
abundance: few
d_gene: TRBD1
CDR3nt: TGTGCCAGCATCGGCTACCGGGACAGGGGCCTCGAGCAGTACTTC
CDR3aa: CASIGYRDRGLEQYF

v_gene: TRBV5-1
j_gene: TRBJ1-1
abundance: .
d_gene: TRBD1
CDR3nt: TGCGCCAGCAGCTGGTCCGGACAGGACACTGAAGCTTTCTTT
CDR3aa: CASSWSGQDTEAFF

v_gene: TRBV20-1
j_gene: TRBJ2-7
abundance: .
d_gene: TRBD2
CDR3nt: TGCAGTCCAAGTCCTAGCGGGAGCAAAAATGAGCAGTACTTC
CDR3aa: CSPSPSGSKNEQYF

v_gene: TRBV28
j_gene: TRBJ2-5
abundance: few
d_gene: .
CDR3nt: TGTGCCAGCAGTTCCGCAGGGGGGGTAGAGACCCAGTACTTC
CDR3aa: CASSSAGGVETQYF

v_gene: TRBV6-1
j_gene: TRBJ2-5
abundance: few
d_gene: TRBD2
CDR3nt: TGTGCCACAACCAGAGCGGGGGTCATGTACCAAGAGACCCAGTACTTC
CDR3aa: CATTRAGVMYQETQYF

v_gene: TRBV7-2
j_gene: TRBJ2-3
abundance: few
d_gene: .
CDR3nt: TGTGCCAGCAGCTTCGTAGCGTTCTCCACAGATACGCAGTATTTT
CDR3aa: CASSFVAFSTDTQYF

v_gene: TRBV29-1
j_gene: TRBJ1-4
abundance: .
d_gene: .
CDR3nt: TGCAGCGTTGTTTCCGTCAACAATGAAAAACTGTTTTTT
CDR3aa: CSVVSVNNEKLFF

v_gene: TRBV12-3/TRBV12-4
j_gene: TRBJ2-1
abundance: .
d_gene: .
CDR3nt: TGTGCCAGCAGTCGCATGGGTGAGCAGTTCTTC
CDR3aa: CASSRMGEQFF

v_gene: TRBV20-1
j_gene: TRBJ2-7
abundance: few
d_gene: .
CDR3nt: TGCAGTGCTCTAGACGGTGCCTCCTACGAGCAGTACTTC
CDR3aa: CSALDGASYEQYF

v_gene: TRBV15
j_gene: TRBJ2-1
abundance: .
d_gene: TRBD2
CDR3nt: TGTGCCACCAGCGGGGGACTAGGTGGGGATGAGCAGTTCTTC
CDR3aa: CATSGGLGGDEQFF

v_gene: TRBV7-6
j_gene: TRBJ2-5
abundance: .
d_gene: .
CDR3nt: TGTACCAGCAGCCCAAGGGGGGAGACCCAGTACTTC
CDR3aa: CTSSPRGETQYF

v_gene: TRBV29-1
j_gene: TRBJ2-5
abundance: many
d_gene: TRBD2
CDR3nt: TGCAGCGCTGCACCGACTAGCGGGAGCCTAACCCAGTACTTC
CDR3aa: CSAAPTSGSLTQYF

v_gene: TRBV5-1
j_gene: TRBJ2-1
abundance: once
d_gene: .
CDR3nt: TGCGCCAGCAGCTTTGCAAGCGAGAACGGAAACAATGAGCAGTTCTTC
CDR3aa: CASSFASENGNNEQFF

v_gene: TRBV20-1
j_gene: TRBJ2-4
abundance: .
d_gene: TRBD2
CDR3nt: TGCAGTGCTAGGGGGGGGGGCAAAAACATTCAGTACTTC
CDR3aa: CSARGGGKNIQYF

v_gene: TRBV10-3
j_gene: TRBJ2-7
abundance: many
d_gene: .
CDR3nt: TGTGCCATCAGCGGAGTTCTGCGCCTTATGTACTTC
CDR3aa: CAISGVLRLMYF

v_gene: TRBV21-1
j_gene: TRBJ1-2
abundance: few
d_gene: .
CDR3nt: TGTGCCAGCAGCAGAGGGACAGGGGGAATCTATGGCTACACCTTC
CDR3aa: CASSRGTGGIYGYTF

v_gene: TRBV5-1
j_gene: TRBJ2-7
abundance: .
d_gene: TRBD1
CDR3nt: TGCGCCAGCAGCTTGGAGGCGCAGGGGGCCTACGAGCAGTACTTC
CDR3aa: CASSLEAQGAYEQYF

v_gene: TRBV29-1
j_gene: TRBJ2-7
abundance: once
d_gene: .
CDR3nt: TGCAGTACCCCTACAGGGACCGCAGGCGAGCAGTACTTC
CDR3aa: CSTPTGTAGEQYF

v_gene: TRBV20-1
j_gene: TRBJ2-3
abundance: few
d_gene: TRBD2
CDR3nt: TGCAGTCGCGGGGACGTTATTCGGGAGGGAGGCACAGATACGCAGTATTTT
CDR3aa: CSRGDVIREGGTDTQYF

v_gene: TRBV2
j_gene: TRBJ2-3
abundance: .
d_gene: .
CDR3nt: TGTGCCACCAAAAGCGAAGGAAGACCCATCACAGATACGCAGTATTTT
CDR3aa: CATKSEGRPITDTQYF

v_gene: TRBV9
j_gene: TRBJ2-1
abundance: few
d_gene: TRBD1
CDR3nt: TGTGCCAGCAGTGACCGGACAGGGTCAAATGAGCAGTTCTTC
CDR3aa: CASSDRTGSNEQFF

v_gene: TRBV9
j_gene: TRBJ2-6
abundance: few
d_gene: TRBD1
CDR3nt: TGTGCCAGCAGATACGGACAGGGGAACTCTGGGGCCAACGTCCTGACTTTC
CDR3aa: CASRYGQGNSGANVLTF

v_gene: TRBV5-1
j_gene: TRBJ1-2
abundance: .
d_gene: .
CDR3nt: TGCGCCAGCAGCTTGACGGGGGGCGTTCGTCATGGCTACACCTTC
CDR3aa: CASSLTGGVRHGYTF

v_gene: TRBV20-1
j_gene: TRBJ1-4
abundance: .
d_gene: .
CDR3nt: TGCAGTGCTAGCGGGCGGGAAAAACTGTTTTTT
CDR3aa: CSASGREKLFF

v_gene: TRBV20-1
j_gene: TRBJ1-4
abundance: .
d_gene: .
CDR3nt: TGCAGTGCACCCCTCTTGGGTGAAAAACTGTTTTTT
CDR3aa: CSAPLLGEKLFF

v_gene: TRBV6-1
j_gene: TRBJ1-1
abundance: .
d_gene: .
CDR3nt: TGTGCCAGCAGTGGGGGACGTAGTATTATGAACACTGAAGCTTTCTTT
CDR3aa: CASSGGRSIMNTEAFF

v_gene: TRBV10-3
j_gene: TRBJ2-3
abundance: .
d_gene: TRBD1
CDR3nt: TGTGCCATCAGTGCCGGACAGGACACAGATACGCAGTATTTT
CDR3aa: CAISAGQDTDTQYF

v_gene: TRBV7-2
j_gene: TRBJ1-2
abundance: .
d_gene: TRBD1
CDR3nt: TGTGCCTGCAGCCGGACAGGGGGAACTAACTATGGCTACACCTTC
CDR3aa: CACSRTGGTNYGYTF

v_gene: TRBV5-1
j_gene: TRBJ2-2
abundance: .
d_gene: TRBD2
CDR3nt: TGCGCCAGCAGCCCCTATTTGACTAGCGGGCCCGGGGAGCTGTTTTTT
CDR3aa: CASSPYLTSGPGELFF

v_gene: TRBV28
j_gene: TRBJ2-5
abundance: few
d_gene: TRBD2
CDR3nt: TGTGCCAGCAGGCCTCAGGGCGGGGGGGAGACCCAGTACTTC
CDR3aa: CASRPQGGGETQYF

v_gene: TRBV4-1
j_gene: TRBJ1-5
abundance: few
d_gene: .
CDR3nt: TGCGCCAGCAGCCCCAGGATTAGCAATCAGCCCCAGCATTTT
CDR3aa: CASSPRISNQPQHF